This T cell receptor (beta chain) appears in the sequencing data of a study of CD8 T cells in Susac syndrome. This clonotype was seen once. Random hexamers primed reverse transcription of about 0.5 to 1 ug RNA. An immunoSEQ multiplex PCR generated amplified TCR beta CDR3 products spanning 54 Vbeta and 13 Jbeta. TCRdb reprocessed the immunoSEQ multiplex PCR reads with MiXCR, giving one entry per CDR3 protein. The table records roughly 130,000 distinct CDR3 sequences, nearly 95% of them present only once. The sequenced target, TCR beta, came from blood CD8+ and CD4+ T cells. TEMRA cells were FACS-enriched and CD8+ and CD4+ T cells negatively isolated. Germline-derived CDR1 and CDR2 are SGHNT and YYREEE (reference sequence). The CDR3 loop spans 18 amino acids. J gave up 4 bases and V 7 bases, and 14 bases lay outside the gene matches.

The chain couples TRBV5-4 to TRBJ2-2, with TRBD2 matching over 12 bases. The sequenced sample was CD4+ T cells from PBMCs. The sequence was obtained from a human donor in good health. In nucleotides, the CDR3 is TGTGCCAGCTCCCCGGGGGGGCTAGCGGGAGGGCCCACCGGGGAGCTGTTTTTT. It codes for CASSPGGLAGGPTGELFF.